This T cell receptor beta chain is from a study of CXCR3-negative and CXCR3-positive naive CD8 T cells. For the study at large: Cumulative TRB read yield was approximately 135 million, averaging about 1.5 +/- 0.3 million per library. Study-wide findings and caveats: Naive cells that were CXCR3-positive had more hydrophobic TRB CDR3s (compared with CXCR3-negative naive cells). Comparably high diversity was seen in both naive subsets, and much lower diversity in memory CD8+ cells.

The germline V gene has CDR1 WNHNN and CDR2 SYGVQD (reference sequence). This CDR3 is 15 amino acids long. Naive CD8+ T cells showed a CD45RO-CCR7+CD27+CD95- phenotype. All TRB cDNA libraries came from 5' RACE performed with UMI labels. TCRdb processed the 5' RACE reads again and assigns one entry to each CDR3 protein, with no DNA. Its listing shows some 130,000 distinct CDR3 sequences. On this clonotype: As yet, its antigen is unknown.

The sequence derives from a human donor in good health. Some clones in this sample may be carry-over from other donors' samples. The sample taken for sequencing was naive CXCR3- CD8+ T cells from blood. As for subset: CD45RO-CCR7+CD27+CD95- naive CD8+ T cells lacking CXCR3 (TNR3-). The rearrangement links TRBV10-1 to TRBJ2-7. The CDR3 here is CASSESQSSSYEQYF.